The 13 T cell receptor beta chains in this list originate from one sample, sequenced in a study of cytomegalovirus exposure and HLA in healthy donors. The PCR made use of 60 Vbeta and 13 Jbeta primers. Profiled with immunoSEQ multiplex PCR; TCRdb holds only in-frame clones, not every one. This sample has around 140,000 clones, with 82% found just once. Sequenced material: PBMCs. These receptors originate from a woman aged 45-59 years in good health and CMV-seropositive.

This chain links TRBV19 with TRBJ1-6, with a weak D call TRBD1 (5 bases). This CDR3 is 15 amino acids long. Germline CDR1 LNHDA, CDR2 SQIVND (reference sequence). V was clipped by 4 bases and J by 14 bases, with 21 bases between them. The CDR3 DNA is TGTGCCAGTAGTAGCCAGGGAGGGTATAATTTGGCCCTCCACTTT. It encodes CASSSQGGYNLALHF.

The V call is TRBV4-1, the J call TRBJ2-1, with D perhaps TRBD1 (5 bases). The CDR3 is 13 amino acids. In germline, CDR1 is MGHRA, CDR2 YSYEKL. V was cut by 0 bases and J by 9 bases, with 9 bases left in between. CDR3 loop: CASSQDRVGEQFF. CDR3 nucleotide sequence: TGCGCCAGCAGCCAAGACAGGGTGGGTGAGCAGTTCTTC.

The chain's CDR3 is CASSPDRGSNEQFF. The CDR3 region has the DNA TGTGCCAGCAGCCCCGACAGGGGGAGCAATGAGCAGTTCTTC. The chain combines TRBV7-9 with TRBJ2-1; 9 bases agree with TRBD1. This CDR3 contains 14 residues. Germline CDR1 reads SEHNR; CDR2 reads FQNEAQ (reference sequence). V trimming: 5 bases; J trimming: 6 bases; junction bases outside the gene matches: 5.

The chain employs TRBV12-5 and TRBJ1-3; perhaps TRBD1 as D (5 bases). This CDR3 has 13 residues. Germline loops: CDR1 LGHNT, CDR2 FRNRAP. The germline V and J ends were trimmed by 9 bases and 0 bases, with 9 bases remaining between them. The CDR3 protein is CASARDSGNTIYF. CDR3 DNA: TGTGCTAGCGCCAGGGACTCTGGAAACACCATATATTTT.

The V gene is TRBV2, the J gene TRBJ2-5; the D is unclear. The CDR3 covers 13 residues. Germline-derived CDR1 and CDR2 are SNHLY and FYNNEI. Trimming left V 8 bases short and J 5 bases short, with 15 bases between. CDR3: CASSYSRWETQYF. The CDR3, as DNA: TGTGCCAGCTCCTACTCCCGATGGGAGACCCAGTACTTC.

This clone has only one observation. The chain joins TRBV11-3 to TRBJ2-1, with D maybe TRBD2 (5 bases). The CDR3 runs to 14 residues. The V gene lost 2 bases and the J gene lost 4 bases, with 9 bases spanning the gap. Germline CDR1 is SGHNT and CDR2 is YENEEA. The CDR3 DNA reads as TGTGCCAGCAGCTTAAGCGGCATTTACAATGAGCAGTTCTTC. This gives the protein CASSLSGIYNEQFF.

The chain links TRBV6-5 to TRBJ1-6; 8 bases are shared with TRBD1. The CDR3 runs to 16 residues. V shed 2 bases and J 7 bases; nucleotides not matched to a gene: 7. Germline CDR1 is MNHEY and CDR2 is SVGAGI. The CDR3 DNA follows: TGTGCCAGCAGTTACAGGTCCCGGACAGGGAATTCACCCCTCCACTTT. Its translation is CASSYRSRTGNSPLHF.

This chain uses TRBV27 with TRBJ2-7, with D maybe TRBD1 (5 bases). Germline V lookup: CDR1 MNHEY, CDR2 SMNVEV (reference sequence). Trimming pared 6 bases from V and 5 bases from J, leaving 14 bases between. This CDR3 comprises 13 residues. The CDR3 nucleotides are TGTGCCAGCAGGATAGACAGTGTGAACGAGCAGTACTTC. Its translation: CASRIDSVNEQYF.

This chain joins TRBV14 and TRBJ2-3; the match to TRBD1 covers 12 bases. J gave up 5 bases and V 5 bases, and 17 bases lay outside the gene matches. The CDR3 is 19 amino acids. Germline values: CDR1 SGHDN, CDR2 FVKESK. The CDR3 reads CASSTRPGQGASAEDTQYF. The CDR3 nucleotides read TGTGCCAGCAGCACCCGCCCGGGACAGGGGGCCTCAGCCGAAGATACGCAGTATTTT.

The CDR3 DNA sequence: TGCAGCGCACTGACTAGCGGGAGGGGTAATGAGCAGTTCTTC. Its translation: CSALTSGRGNEQFF. The rearrangement uses TRBV29-1 and TRBJ2-1, with 14 bases that match TRBD2. V gave up 7 bases and J gave up 7 bases; unmatched junction bases: 6. CDR3 length equals 14 residues. Germline CDR1 is SQVTM and CDR2 is ANQGSEA.

V usage is TRBV29-1 and J usage is TRBJ1-1; TRBD1 is a possible D gene (6 bases). This CDR3 region has 13 residues. Germline values: CDR1 SQVTM, CDR2 ANQGSEA. V dropped 7 bases and J dropped 2 bases, with 14 bases sitting between them. CDR3 in DNA: TGCAGCGCCTGGACAGACGTAAACACTGAAGCTTTCTTT. This gives the protein CSAWTDVNTEAFF.

This chain joins TRBV2 and TRBJ2-5, with 8 bases fitting TRBD1. The tail of the sequence fits TRBJ2-7 better, so the J call may be wrong. The CDR3 spans 14 residues. Germline V lookup: CDR1 SNHLY, CDR2 FYNNEI. The CDR3 spells CASYPGQANYEQYF. For the CDR3, the DNA is TGTGCCAGCTATCCGGGACAGGCTAACTACGAGCAGTACTTC.

The V and J genes are TRBV7-5 and TRBJ2-7; the D segment call TRBD1 is taken from the table without a DNA check. TRBV7-5 is noted as a pseudogene. CDR3 length: 21 amino acids. CDR3 in amino acids: CARSLGEIGGSSPAQNYEQYF. CDR3 in DNA: TGTGCCAGAAGCTTAGGTGAGATAGGGGGAAGCTCTCCCGCACAGAACTACGAGCAGTACTTC.